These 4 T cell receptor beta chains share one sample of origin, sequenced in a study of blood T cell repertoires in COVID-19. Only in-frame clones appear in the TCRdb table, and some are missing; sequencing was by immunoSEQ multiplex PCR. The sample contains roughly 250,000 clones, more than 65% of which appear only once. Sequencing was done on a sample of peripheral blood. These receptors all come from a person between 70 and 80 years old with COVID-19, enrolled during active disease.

CDR3 amino acids: CAISGTRDPYEQYF. The CDR3 DNA follows: TGTGCCATCAGTGGGACTAGGGACCCCTACGAGCAGTACTTC. The gene calls are TRBV10-3 and TRBJ2-7; 7 positions match TRBD2. V dropped 4 bases and J dropped 2; count of bases not matched to a gene: 5. Germline CDR1 ENHRY, CDR2 SYGVKD. The CDR3 has 14 residues.

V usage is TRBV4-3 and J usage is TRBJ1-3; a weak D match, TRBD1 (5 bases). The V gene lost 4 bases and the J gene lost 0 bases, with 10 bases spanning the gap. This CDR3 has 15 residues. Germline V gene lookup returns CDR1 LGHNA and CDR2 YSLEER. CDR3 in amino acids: CASSRGHSSGNTIYF. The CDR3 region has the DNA TGCGCCAGCAGCCGCGGACACAGCTCTGGAAACACCATATATTTT.

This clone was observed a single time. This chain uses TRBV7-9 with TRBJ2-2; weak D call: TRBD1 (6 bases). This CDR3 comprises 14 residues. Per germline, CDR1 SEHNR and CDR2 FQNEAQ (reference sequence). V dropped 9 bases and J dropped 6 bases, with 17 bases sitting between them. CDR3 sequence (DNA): TGTGCCAGTGGGGCAGGGGCTAATGCCGGGGAGCTGTTTTTT. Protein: CASGAGANAGELFF.

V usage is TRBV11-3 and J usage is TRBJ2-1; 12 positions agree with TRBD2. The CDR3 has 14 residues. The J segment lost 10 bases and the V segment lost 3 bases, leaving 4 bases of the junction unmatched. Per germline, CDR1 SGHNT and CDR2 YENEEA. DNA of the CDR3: TGTGCCAGCAGCTTGACTAGCGGGAGTAAAGAGCAGTTCTTC. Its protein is CASSLTSGSKEQFF.